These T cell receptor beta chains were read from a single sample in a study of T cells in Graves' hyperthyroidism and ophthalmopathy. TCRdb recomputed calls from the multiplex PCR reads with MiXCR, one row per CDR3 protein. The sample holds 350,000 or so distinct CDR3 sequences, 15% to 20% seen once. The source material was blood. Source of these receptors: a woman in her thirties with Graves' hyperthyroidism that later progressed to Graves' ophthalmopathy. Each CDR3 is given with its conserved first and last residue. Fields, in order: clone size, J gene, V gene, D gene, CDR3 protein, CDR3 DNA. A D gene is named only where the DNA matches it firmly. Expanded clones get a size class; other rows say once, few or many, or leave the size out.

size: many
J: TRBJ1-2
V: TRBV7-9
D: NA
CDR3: CASSPPRGTGYTF
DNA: TGTGCCAGCAGCCCACCTCGGGGGACTGGCTACACCTTC

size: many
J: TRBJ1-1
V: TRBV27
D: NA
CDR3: CASGLWSGSTEAFF
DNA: TGTGCCAGCGGTTTGTGGTCGGGATCCACTGAAGCTTTCTTT

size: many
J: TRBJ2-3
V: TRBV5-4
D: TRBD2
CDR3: CASSSGLAGVAADTQYF
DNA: TGTGCCAGCAGCTCGGGACTAGCGGGAGTAGCCGCAGATACGCAGTATTTT

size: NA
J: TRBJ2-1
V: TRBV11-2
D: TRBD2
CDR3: CASSRTSGLHGDEQFF
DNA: TGTGCCAGCAGCCGGACTAGCGGGCTCCATGGCGATGAGCAGTTCTTC

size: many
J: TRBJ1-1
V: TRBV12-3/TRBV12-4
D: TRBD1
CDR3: CASSPRTSGTGAFF
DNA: TGTGCCAGCAGTCCCCGAACCTCCGGGACAGGAGCTTTCTTT

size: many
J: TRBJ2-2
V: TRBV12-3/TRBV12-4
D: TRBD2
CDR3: CASSSGGANTGELFF
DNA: TGTGCCAGCAGTTCCGGGGGGGCAAACACCGGGGAGCTGTTTTTT

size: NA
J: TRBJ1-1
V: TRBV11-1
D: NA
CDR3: CASSRLAGNTEAFF
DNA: TGTGCCAGCAGCCGACTAGCGGGGAACACTGAAGCTTTCTTT

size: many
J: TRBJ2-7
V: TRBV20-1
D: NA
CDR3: CSAAPGLTYEQYF
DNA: TGCAGTGCTGCCCCGGGTCTTACCTACGAGCAGTACTTC

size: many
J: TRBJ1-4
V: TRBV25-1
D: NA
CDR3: CASSDRDTNEKLFF
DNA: TGTGCCAGCAGTGATAGGGACACAAATGAAAAACTGTTTTTT

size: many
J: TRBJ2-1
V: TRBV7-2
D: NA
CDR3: CASSWGDPYNEQFF
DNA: TGTGCCAGCAGCTGGGGGGATCCCTACAATGAGCAGTTCTTC

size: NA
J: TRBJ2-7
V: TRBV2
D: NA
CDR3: CASSDSHGALSQQYF
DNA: TGTGCCAGCAGTGATTCCCACGGAGCTTTGAGCCAGCAGTACTTC

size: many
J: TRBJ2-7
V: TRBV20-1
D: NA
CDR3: CSAPGPTSLYEQYF
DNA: TGCAGTGCTCCGGGTCCCACTTCTCTCTACGAGCAGTACTTC

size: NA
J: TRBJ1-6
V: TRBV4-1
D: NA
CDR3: CASSQAGEEVYNSPLHF
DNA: TGCGCCAGCAGCCAAGCAGGGGAGGAGGTTTATAATTCACCCCTCCACTTT

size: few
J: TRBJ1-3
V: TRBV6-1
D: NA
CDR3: CASSLGRYGGNTIYF
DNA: TGTGCCAGCAGTCTTGGACGATATGGGGGAAACACCATATATTTT

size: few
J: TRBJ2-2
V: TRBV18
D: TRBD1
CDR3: CASSPGQTSGELFF
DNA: TGTGCCAGCTCACCGGGACAGACTTCCGGGGAGCTGTTTTTT

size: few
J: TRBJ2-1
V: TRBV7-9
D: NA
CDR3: CASSLGHNYNEQFF
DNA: TGTGCCAGCAGCTTAGGACATAACTACAATGAGCAGTTCTTC

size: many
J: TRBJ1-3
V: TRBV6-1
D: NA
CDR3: CASRPQGPGNTIYF
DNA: TGTGCCAGCAGACCTCAGGGCCCTGGAAACACCATATATTTT

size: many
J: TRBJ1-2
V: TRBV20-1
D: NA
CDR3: CSAGNEVGYTF
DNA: TGCAGTGCTGGGAATGAGGTCGGCTACACCTTC

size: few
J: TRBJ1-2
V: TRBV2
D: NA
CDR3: CASRPTGFNYGYTF
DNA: TGTGCCAGCAGGCCAACAGGGTTTAACTATGGCTACACCTTC

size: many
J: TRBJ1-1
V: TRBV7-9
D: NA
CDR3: CASSSVSIPEAFF
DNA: TGTGCCAGCAGCTCTGTCAGCATACCTGAAGCTTTCTTT

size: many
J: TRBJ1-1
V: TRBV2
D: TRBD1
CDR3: CASRTGTGEPEAFF
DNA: TGTGCCAGCAGGACCGGGACAGGGGAACCTGAAGCTTTCTTT

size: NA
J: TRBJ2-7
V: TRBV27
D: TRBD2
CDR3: CASRLAGGSSYEQYF
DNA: TGTGCCAGCAGGCTAGCGGGGGGCTCCTCCTACGAGCAGTACTTC

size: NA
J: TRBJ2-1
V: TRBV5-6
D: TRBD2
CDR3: CASSWGLAGVYEQFF
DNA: TGTGCCAGCAGCTGGGGACTAGCGGGAGTATATGAGCAGTTCTTC

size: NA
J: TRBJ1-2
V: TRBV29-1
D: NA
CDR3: CSVESGPFNYGYTF
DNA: TGCAGCGTTGAGTCCGGACCCTTTAACTATGGCTACACCTTC

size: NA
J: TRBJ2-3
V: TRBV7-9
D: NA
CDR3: CASRRTQEGTQYF
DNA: TGTGCCAGCAGGCGGACACAGGAGGGTACGCAGTATTTT

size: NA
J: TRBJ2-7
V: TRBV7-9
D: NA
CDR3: CASSSPLGYEQYF
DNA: TGTGCCAGCAGCTCCCCGCTTGGGTACGAGCAGTACTTC

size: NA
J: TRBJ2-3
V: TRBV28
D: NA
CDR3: CATGSSTDTQYF
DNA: TGTGCTACCGGATCTAGCACAGATACGCAGTATTTT

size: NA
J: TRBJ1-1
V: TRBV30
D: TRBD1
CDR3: CAWSRQGYTEAFF
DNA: TGTGCCTGGAGTCGACAGGGTTACACTGAAGCTTTCTTT

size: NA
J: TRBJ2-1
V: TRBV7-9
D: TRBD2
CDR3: CASRSGTRRQVEQFF
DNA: TGTGCCAGCAGAAGCGGGACTAGACGACAGGTCGAGCAGTTCTTC

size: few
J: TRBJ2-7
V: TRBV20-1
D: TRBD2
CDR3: CSAWTSGSKQYF
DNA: TGCAGTGCTTGGACTAGCGGGAGCAAGCAGTACTTC

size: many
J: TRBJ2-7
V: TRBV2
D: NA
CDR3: CASSIHVQGGGEQYF
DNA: TGTGCCAGCAGTATCCATGTCCAGGGGGGTGGCGAGCAGTACTTC

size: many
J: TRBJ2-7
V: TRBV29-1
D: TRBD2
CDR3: CSVERSASGSYEQYF
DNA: TGCAGCGTTGAAAGGTCGGCTAGCGGTTCCTACGAGCAGTACTTC

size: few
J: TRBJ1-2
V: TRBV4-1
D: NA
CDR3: CASSQEKAGHGYTF
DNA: TGCGCCAGCAGCCAAGAGAAGGCAGGGCATGGCTACACCTTC

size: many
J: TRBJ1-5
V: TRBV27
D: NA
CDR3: CASRPYSNQPQHF
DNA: TGTGCCAGTAGACCGTATAGCAATCAGCCCCAGCATTTT

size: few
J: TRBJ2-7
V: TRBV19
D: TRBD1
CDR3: CASSMGQAFRYEQYF
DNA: TGTGCCAGTAGTATGGGACAGGCGTTCCGCTACGAGCAGTACTTC

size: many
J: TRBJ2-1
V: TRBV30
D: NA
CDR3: CAWSPSTGEQFF
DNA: TGTGCCTGGAGCCCCAGTACGGGTGAGCAGTTCTTC